This T cell receptor (beta chain) was identified in a study of blood T cells in healthy people across ages. Whole-study results and caveats: The study could not conclusively compare naive and antigen-experienced cells, given its unsorted PBMCs. There were more naive CD4+ cells and higher diversity in long-lived donors than in aged donors.

Trimming removed 7 bases at V and 6 bases at J, with 10 bases between. The CDR3 has 12 amino acids. Germline V gene data show CDR1 as MDHEN and CDR2 as SYDVKM. Through a sample-barcoded 5' primer and a J-beta primer mix, a second PCR was run for roughly 7 to 12 cycles. TCRdb reprocessed the 5' RACE reads with MiXCR, giving one entry per CDR3 protein. The sample includes over 600,000 distinct CDR3 sequences, approximately 60% of them seen just once. To note about this clonotype: What it binds is not known.

The chain couples TRBV28 to TRBJ1-5, with no clear D. The specimen was blood. The receptor was isolated from a man aged 40-50 years in good health. The CDR3 bases are TGTGCCAGCACCACCGGGTCTCAGCCCCAGCATTTT. It specifies CASTTGSQPQHF.